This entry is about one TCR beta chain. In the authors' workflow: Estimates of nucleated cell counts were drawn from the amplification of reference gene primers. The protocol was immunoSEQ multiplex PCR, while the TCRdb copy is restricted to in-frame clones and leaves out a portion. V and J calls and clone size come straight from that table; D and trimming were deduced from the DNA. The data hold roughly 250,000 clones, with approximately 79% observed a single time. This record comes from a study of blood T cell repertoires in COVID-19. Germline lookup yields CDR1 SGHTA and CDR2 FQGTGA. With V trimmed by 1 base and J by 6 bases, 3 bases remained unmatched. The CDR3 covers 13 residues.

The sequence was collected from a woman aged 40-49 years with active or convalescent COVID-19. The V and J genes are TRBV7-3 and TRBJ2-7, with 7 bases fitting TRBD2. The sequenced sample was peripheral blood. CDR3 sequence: CASSLREGGEQYF. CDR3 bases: TGTGCCAGCAGCTTAAGGGAGGGCGGCGAGCAGTACTTC.